Below are 5 T cell receptor beta chains sequenced from a single sample in a study of blood T cell repertoires in COVID-19. Sequencing used immunoSEQ multiplex PCR; TCRdb keeps in-frame clones, though not all of them. The data contain some 150,000 clones, roughly 84% of them singletons. The specimen was peripheral blood. The source of these receptors is a man in his 70s with acute or convalescent COVID-19.

The V call is TRBV7-2, the J call TRBJ1-4, with TRBD1 identical over 7 bases. The germline CDR1 and CDR2 sequences are SGHTA and FQGNSA. The CDR3 is 15 amino acids. V shed 5 bases and J 5 bases; nucleotides not matched to a gene: 8. The DNA for the CDR3 is TGTGCCAGCAGCCCCGGACAGGTCCGGAATGAAAAACTGTTTTTT. Translation gives CASSPGQVRNEKLFF.

V usage is TRBV28 and J usage is TRBJ2-7, with a tentative D call TRBD1 (5 bases). Trimming took 5 bases from V and 6 from J, leaving 14 bases between them. The CDR3 consists of 13 residues. CDR1 is MDHEN and CDR2 is SYDVKM in the germline V gene. CDR3 residues: CASSSPGQGEQYF. DNA for the CDR3: TGTGCCAGCAGTAGCCCAGGGCAGGGCGAGCAGTACTTC.

This clone was detected once. This chain uses TRBV4-2 with TRBJ1-2, with 8 positions matching TRBD1. Germline-derived CDR1 and CDR2 are LGHNA and YNFKEQ. J was trimmed by 2 bases and V by 4 bases; bases with no gene match: 3. This CDR3 spans 14 amino acids. CDR3 sequence reads: CASSPGTGNYGYTF. Here the CDR3 DNA reads TGTGCCAGCAGCCCCGGGACAGGAAACTATGGCTACACCTTC.

The rearrangement uses TRBV19 and TRBJ1-4, with D unclear. V lost 10 bases to trimming and J lost 7 bases, with 10 bases between them. The CDR3 is made up of 11 amino acids. Germline V gene lookup returns CDR1 LNHDA and CDR2 SQIVND (reference sequence). CDR3 sequence reads: CAIWSGEKLFF. CDR3 coding DNA: TGTGCCATTTGGTCGGGTGAAAAACTGTTTTTT.

The rearrangement links TRBV7-2 to TRBJ2-1, with 10 nucleotides matching TRBD1. CDR1 and CDR2 (germline): SGHTA, FQGNSA. The length of the CDR3 is 17 residues. Unmatched junction bases numbered 7, after V lost 5 bases and J lost 0 bases. CDR3 residues: CASSRDRGSSSYNEQFF. CDR3 in DNA: TGTGCCAGCAGCAGGGACAGGGGTTCGAGCTCCTACAATGAGCAGTTCTTC.